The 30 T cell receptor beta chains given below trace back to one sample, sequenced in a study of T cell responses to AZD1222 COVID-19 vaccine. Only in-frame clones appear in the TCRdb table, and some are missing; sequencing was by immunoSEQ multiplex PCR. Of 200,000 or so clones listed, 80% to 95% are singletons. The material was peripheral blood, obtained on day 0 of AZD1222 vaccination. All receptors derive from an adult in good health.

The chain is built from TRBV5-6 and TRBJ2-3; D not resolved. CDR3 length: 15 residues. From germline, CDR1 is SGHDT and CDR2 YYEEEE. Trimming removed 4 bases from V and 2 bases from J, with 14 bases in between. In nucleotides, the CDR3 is TGTGCCAGCAGCCGGTTAACAGTCGACACAGATACGCAGTATTTT. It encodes CASSRLTVDTDTQYF.

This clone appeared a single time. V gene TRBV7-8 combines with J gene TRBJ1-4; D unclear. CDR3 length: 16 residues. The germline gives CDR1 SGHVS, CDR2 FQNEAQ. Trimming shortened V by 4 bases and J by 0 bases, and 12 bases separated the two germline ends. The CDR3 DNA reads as TGTGCCAGCAGCTCAGGTTGTGCTGCAACTAATGAAAAACTGTTTTTT. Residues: CASSSGCAATNEKLFF.

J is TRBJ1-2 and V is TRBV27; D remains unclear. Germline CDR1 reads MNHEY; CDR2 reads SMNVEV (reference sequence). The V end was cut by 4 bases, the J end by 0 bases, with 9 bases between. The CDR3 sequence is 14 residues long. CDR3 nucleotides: TGTGCCAGCAGTTCTATGCCCTCTAACTATGGCTACACCTTC. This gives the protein CASSSMPSNYGYTF.

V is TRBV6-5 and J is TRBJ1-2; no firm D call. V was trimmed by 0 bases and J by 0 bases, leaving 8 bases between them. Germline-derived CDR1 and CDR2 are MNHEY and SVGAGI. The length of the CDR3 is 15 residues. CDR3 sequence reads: CASSYSARTNYGYTF. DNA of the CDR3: TGTGCCAGCAGTTACTCTGCCAGAACTAACTATGGCTACACCTTC.

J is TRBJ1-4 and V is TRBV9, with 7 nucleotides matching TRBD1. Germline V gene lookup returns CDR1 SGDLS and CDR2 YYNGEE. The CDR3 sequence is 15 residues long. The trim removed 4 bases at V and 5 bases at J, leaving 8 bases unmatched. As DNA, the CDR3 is TGTGCCAGCAGCCGTCAGGGGGAACTAAATGAAAAACTGTTTTTT. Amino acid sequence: CASSRQGELNEKLFF.

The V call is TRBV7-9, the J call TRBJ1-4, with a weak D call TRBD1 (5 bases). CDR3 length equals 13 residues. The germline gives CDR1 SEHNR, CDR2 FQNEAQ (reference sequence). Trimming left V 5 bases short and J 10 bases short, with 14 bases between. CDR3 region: CASSPPVGVKLFF. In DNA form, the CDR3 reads TGTGCCAGCAGCCCTCCAGTAGGGGTAAAACTGTTTTTT.

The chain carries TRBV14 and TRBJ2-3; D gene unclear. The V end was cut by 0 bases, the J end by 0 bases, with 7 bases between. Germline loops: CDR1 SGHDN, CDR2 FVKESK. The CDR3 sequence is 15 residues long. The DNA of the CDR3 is TGTGCCAGCAGCCAAGACACCCTGAGCACAGATACGCAGTATTTT. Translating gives CASSQDTLSTDTQYF.

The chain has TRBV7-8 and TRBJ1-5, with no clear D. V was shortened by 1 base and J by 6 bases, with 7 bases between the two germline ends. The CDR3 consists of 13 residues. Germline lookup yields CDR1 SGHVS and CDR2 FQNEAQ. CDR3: CASSLGGVQPQHF. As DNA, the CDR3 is TGTGCCAGCAGCTTAGGGGGAGTTCAGCCCCAGCATTTT.

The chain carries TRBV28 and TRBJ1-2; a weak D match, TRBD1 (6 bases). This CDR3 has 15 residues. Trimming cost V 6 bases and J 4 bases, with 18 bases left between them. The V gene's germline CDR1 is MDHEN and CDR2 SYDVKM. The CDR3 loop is CASRPGQLPRYGYTF. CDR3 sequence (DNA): TGTGCCAGCAGGCCAGGACAGCTTCCACGCTATGGCTACACCTTC.

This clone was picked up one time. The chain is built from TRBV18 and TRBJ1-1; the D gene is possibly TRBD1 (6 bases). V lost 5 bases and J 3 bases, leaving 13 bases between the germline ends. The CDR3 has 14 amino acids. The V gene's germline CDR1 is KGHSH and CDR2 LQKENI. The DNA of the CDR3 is TGTGCCAGCTCAGTACAGGGTTTGGACACTGAAGCTTTCTTT. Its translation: CASSVQGLDTEAFF.

The CDR3 loop is CASKERHTPLHF. The CDR3 coding sequence is TGTGCCAGCAAGGAGCGGCATACACCCCTCCACTTT. This chain uses TRBV27 with TRBJ1-6, with D unresolved. CDR1 is MNHEY and CDR2 is SMNVEV in the germline V gene (reference sequence). This CDR3 is 12 amino acids long. Trimming pared 7 bases from V and 11 bases from J, leaving 12 bases between.

The CDR3 region is CASSLVLRTGGSETQYF. Here the CDR3 DNA reads TGTGCCAGCAGCTTAGTACTTAGGACAGGGGGCTCAGAGACCCAGTACTTC. The J gene is TRBJ2-5, the V gene TRBV7-9, with 11 bases matching TRBD1. The CDR3 is 17 residues long. Germline trimming cut 1 base from V and 4 bases from J; bases unmatched to any gene: 8. CDR1 is SEHNR, CDR2 FQNEAQ, per germline (reference sequence).

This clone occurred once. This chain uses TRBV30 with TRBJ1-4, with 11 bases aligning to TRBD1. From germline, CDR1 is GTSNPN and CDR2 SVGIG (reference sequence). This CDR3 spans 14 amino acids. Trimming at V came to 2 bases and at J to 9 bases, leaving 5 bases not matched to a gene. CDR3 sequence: CAWSYGTGGQKLFF. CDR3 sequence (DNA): TGTGCCTGGAGTTACGGGACAGGGGGTCAAAAACTGTTTTTT.

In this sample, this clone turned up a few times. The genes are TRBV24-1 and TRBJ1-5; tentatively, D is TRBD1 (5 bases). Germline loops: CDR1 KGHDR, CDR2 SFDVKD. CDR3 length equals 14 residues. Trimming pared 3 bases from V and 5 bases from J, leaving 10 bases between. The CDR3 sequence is CATSDDGTDQPQHF. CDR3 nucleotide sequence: TGTGCCACCAGTGATGACGGGACGGATCAGCCCCAGCATTTT.

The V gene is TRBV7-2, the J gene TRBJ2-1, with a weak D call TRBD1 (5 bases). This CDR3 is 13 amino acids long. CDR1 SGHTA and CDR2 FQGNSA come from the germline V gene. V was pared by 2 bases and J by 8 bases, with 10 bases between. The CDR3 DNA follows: TGTGCCAGCAGCTTAAGCAGGGTTGATGAGCAGTTCTTC. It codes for CASSLSRVDEQFF.

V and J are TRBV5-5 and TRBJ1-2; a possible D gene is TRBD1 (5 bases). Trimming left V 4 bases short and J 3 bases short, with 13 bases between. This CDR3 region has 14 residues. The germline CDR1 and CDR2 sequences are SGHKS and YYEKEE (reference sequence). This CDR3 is CASSPGDPYYGYTF. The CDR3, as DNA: TGTGCCAGCAGCCCCGGGGACCCCTACTATGGCTACACCTTC. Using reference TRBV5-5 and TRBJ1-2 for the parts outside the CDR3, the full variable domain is DAGVTQSPTHLIKTRGQQVTLRCSPISGHKSVSWYQQVLGQGPQFIFQYYEKEERGRGNFPDRFSARQFPNYSSELNVNALLLGDSALYLCASSPGDPYYGYTFGSGTRLTVV.

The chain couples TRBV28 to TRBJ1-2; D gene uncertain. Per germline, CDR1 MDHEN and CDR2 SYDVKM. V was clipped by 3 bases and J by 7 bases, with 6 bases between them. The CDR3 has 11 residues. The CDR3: CASSFGRGYTF. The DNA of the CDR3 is TGTGCCAGCAGTTTTGGCCGTGGCTACACCTTC.

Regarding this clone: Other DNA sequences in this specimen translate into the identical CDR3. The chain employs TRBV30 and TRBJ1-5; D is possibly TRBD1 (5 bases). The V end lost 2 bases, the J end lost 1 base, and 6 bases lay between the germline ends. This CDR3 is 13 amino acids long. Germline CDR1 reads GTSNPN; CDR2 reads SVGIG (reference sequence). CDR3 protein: CAWSRGSNQPQHF. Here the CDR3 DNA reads TGTGCCTGGAGTCGGGGCAGCAATCAGCCCCAGCATTTT.

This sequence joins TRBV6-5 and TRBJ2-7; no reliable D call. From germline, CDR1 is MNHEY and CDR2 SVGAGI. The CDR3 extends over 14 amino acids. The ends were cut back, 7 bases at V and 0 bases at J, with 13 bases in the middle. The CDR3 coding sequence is TGTGCCAGCAAGGTGCAGCCCTTCTCCTACGAGCAGTACGTC. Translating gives CASKVQPFSYEQYV.

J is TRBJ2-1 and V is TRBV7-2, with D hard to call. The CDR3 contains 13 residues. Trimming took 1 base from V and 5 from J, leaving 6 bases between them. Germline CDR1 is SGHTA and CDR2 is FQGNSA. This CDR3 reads CASSLVGNNEQFF. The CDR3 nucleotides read TGTGCCAGCAGCTTAGTAGGGAACAATGAGCAGTTCTTC. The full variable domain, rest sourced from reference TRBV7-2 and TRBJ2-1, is GAGVSQSPSNKVTEKGKDVELRCDPISGHTALYWYRQSLGQGLEFLIYFQGNSAPDKSGLPSDRFSAERTGGSVSTLTIQRTQQEDSAVYLCASSLVGNNEQFFGPGTRLTVL.

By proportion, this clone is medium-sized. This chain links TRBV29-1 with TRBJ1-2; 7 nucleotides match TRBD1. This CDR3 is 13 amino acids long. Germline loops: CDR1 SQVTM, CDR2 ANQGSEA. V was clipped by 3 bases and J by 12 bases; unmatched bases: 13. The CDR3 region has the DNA TGCAGCGTTGACGATACAGGGGCAACGGACCACACCTTC. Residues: CSVDDTGATDHTF.

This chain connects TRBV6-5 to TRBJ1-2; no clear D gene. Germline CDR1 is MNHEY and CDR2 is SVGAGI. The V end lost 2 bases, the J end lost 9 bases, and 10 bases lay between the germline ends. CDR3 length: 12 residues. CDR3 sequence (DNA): TGTGCCAGCAGTTACGGATCAGTTAGCTACACCTTC. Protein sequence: CASSYGSVSYTF.

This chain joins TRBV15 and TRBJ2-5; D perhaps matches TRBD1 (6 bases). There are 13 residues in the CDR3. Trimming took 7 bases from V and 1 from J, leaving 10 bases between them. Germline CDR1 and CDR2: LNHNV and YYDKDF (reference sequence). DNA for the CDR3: TGTGCCACCAAACAGGGTAGCCAAGAGACCCAGTACTTC. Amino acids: CATKQGSQETQYF.

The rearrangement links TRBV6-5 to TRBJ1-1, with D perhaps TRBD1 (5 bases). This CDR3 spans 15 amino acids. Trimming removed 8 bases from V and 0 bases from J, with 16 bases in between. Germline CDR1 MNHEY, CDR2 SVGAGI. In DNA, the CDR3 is TGTGCCAGCCCATCCGGGACCGCCATGAACACTGAAGCTTTCTTT. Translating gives CASPSGTAMNTEAFF.

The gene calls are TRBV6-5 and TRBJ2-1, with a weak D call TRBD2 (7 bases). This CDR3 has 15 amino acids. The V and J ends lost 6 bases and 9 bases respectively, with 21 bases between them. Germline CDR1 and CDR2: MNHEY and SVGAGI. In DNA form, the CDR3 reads TGTGCCAGCAGAGCTGGGGGGGCGCAGTTTGCTGAGCAGTTCTTC. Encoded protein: CASRAGGAQFAEQFF.

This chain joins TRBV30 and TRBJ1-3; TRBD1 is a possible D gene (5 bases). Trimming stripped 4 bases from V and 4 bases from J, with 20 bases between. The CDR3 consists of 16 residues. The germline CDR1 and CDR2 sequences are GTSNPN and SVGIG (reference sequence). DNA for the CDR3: TGTGCCTGGATCGGCCGTCGGGGGTCCTCCGGAAACACCATATATTTT. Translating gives CAWIGRRGSSGNTIYF.

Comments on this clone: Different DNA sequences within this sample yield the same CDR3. CDR3 sequence (DNA): TGCGCCAGCAGCCAAGAGGACAGGGGTTTAGTAGTCTCAGGCTACACCTTC. This translates into CASSQEDRGLVVSGYTF. This rearrangement joins TRBV4-1 to TRBJ1-2; TRBD1 matches 9 bases. Germline CDR1 reads MGHRA; CDR2 reads YSYEKL. CDR3 length equals 17 residues. Unmatched junction bases numbered 13, after V lost 0 bases and J lost 8 bases.

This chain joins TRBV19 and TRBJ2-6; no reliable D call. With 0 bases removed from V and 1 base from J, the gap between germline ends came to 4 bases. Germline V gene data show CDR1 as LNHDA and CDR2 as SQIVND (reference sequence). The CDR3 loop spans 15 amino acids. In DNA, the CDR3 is TGTGCCAGTAGTATAGATCGGTCTGGGGCCAACGTCCTGACTTTC. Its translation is CASSIDRSGANVLTF.

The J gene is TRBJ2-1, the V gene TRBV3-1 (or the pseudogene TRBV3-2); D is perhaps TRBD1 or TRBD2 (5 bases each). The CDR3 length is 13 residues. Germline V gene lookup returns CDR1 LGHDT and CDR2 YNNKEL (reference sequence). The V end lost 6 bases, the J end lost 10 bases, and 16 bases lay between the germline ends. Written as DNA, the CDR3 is TGTGCCAGCAGGCAGGGAGTCGTCCGGGAGCAGTTCTTC. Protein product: CASRQGVVREQFF.

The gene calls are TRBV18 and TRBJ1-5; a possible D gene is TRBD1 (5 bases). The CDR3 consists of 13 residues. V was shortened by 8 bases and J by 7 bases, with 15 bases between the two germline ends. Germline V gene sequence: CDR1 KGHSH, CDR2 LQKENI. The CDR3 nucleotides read TGTGCCAGCGCCCCGCTGGGGGACCAGCCCCAGCATTTT. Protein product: CASAPLGDQPQHF.